These 6 T cell receptor beta chains share one sample of origin, sequenced in a study of T cells after yellow fever vaccination. TCRdb called the 5' RACE reads again in MiXCR, with one record for every CDR3 protein. The table lists about 580,000 distinct CDR3 sequences, about a sixth of them singletons. The material sequenced was PBMCs, taken about 5 days after the first yellow fever vaccination. All receptors come from a man aged 18 to 29 who received the YFV17D yellow fever vaccine.

This chain uses TRBV4-1 with TRBJ2-5, with 12 bases that match TRBD2. The J segment lost 5 bases and the V segment lost 0 bases, leaving 16 bases of the junction unmatched. The CDR3 loop spans 20 amino acids. Per the germline V gene, CDR1 is MGHRA and CDR2 is YSYEKL. The CDR3 protein is CASSQDGPLASGGALETQYF. The CDR3 DNA follows: TGCGCCAGCAGCCAAGATGGTCCCTTGGCTAGCGGGGGGGCCTTGGAGACCCAGTACTTC.

This clonotype was recorded at least ten times. The chain joins TRBV12-3 or TRBV12-4 to TRBJ1-1; D might be TRBD1 (6 bases). The CDR3 is 13 amino acids. Trimming left V 4 bases short and J 4 bases short, with 10 bases between. The DNA for the CDR3 is TGTGCCAGCAGTTGGAGGGGGTCCACTGAAGCTTTCTTT. This sequence encodes CASSWRGSTEAFF.

There are a few counts of this clonotype. This sequence joins TRBV20-1 and TRBJ2-3, with D maybe TRBD2 (5 bases). Trimming took off 1 base at V and 2 bases at J, with 13 bases between the two ends. The germline CDR1 and CDR2 sequences are DFQATT and SNEGSKA (reference sequence). CDR3 length: 15 residues. The CDR3 protein is CSARVALRDTDTQYF. In DNA, the CDR3 is TGCAGTGCTAGAGTGGCCCTCCGGGACACAGATACGCAGTATTTT.

This clonotype has only a few counts. The chain uses TRBV12-3 or TRBV12-4 and TRBJ1-4; 10 nucleotides match TRBD1. With 6 bases clipped from V and 7 bases from J, the junction kept 5 bases outside the gene matches. The CDR3 loop spans 14 amino acids. DNA of the CDR3: TGTGCCAGCAGCCGGGACAGGGGAGGTGAAAAACTGTTTTTT. This encodes CASSRDRGGEKLFF.

This chain uses TRBV12-5 with TRBJ1-2, with D uncertain. The CDR3 is 14 amino acids. Germline V gene sequence: CDR1 LGHNT, CDR2 FRNRAP. Trimming removed 3 bases from V and 4 bases from J, with 12 bases in between. CDR3 sequence: CASGFWQDRYGYTF. The CDR3 DNA reads as TGTGCTAGTGGTTTCTGGCAGGACCGCTATGGCTACACCTTC.

A few counts support this clonotype. The rearrangement links TRBV7-3 to TRBJ2-7; D is unresolved. Germline CDR1 and CDR2: SGHTA and FQGTGA. The CDR3 extends over 13 amino acids. The ends were cut back, 5 bases at V and 1 base at J, with 9 bases in the middle. CDR3 protein: CASSQGRSYEQYF. In DNA, the CDR3 is TGTGCCAGCAGCCAAGGACGGTCCTACGAGCAGTACTTC.